This T cell receptor beta chain was profiled in a study of T cell changes during pregnancy in multiple sclerosis. This clone was recorded once. Measured with immunoSEQ multiplex PCR; TCRdb has only the in-frame clones, and not every one. Of 15,000 to 25,000 clones listed, 80% to 90% are singletons. With 4 bases clipped from V and 6 bases from J, the junction kept 4 bases outside the gene matches. In germline, CDR1 is MNHEY, CDR2 SMNVEV (reference sequence). The length of the CDR3 is 15 residues. The rearrangement links TRBV27 to TRBJ2-1, with 12 nucleotides matching TRBD2. This specimen was CD8+ T cells from peripheral blood mononuclear cells, taken in the third trimester of pregnancy. The clonotype was recovered from a female donor in good health, enrolled as a control in a pregnancy study. CDR3 coding DNA: TGTGCCAGCAGTTCTCTAGCGGGGGGGCCCAATGAGCAGTTCTTC. Its translation is CASSSLAGGPNEQFF.